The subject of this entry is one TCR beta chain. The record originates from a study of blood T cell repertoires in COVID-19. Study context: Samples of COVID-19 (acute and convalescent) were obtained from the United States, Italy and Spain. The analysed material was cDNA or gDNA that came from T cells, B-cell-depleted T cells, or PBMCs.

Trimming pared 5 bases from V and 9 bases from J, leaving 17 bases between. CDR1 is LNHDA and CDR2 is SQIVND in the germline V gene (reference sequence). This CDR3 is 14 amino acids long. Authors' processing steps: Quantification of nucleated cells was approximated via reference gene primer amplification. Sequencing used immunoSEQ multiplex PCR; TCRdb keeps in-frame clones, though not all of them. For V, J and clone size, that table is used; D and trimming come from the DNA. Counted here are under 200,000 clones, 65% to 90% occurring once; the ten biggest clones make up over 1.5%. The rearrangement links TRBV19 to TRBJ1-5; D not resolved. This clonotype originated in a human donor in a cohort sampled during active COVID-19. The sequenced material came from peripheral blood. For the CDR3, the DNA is TGTGCCAGTAGTCCCCCCGGGGTTGGTTGGCCCCAGCATTTT. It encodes CASSPPGVGWPQHF.